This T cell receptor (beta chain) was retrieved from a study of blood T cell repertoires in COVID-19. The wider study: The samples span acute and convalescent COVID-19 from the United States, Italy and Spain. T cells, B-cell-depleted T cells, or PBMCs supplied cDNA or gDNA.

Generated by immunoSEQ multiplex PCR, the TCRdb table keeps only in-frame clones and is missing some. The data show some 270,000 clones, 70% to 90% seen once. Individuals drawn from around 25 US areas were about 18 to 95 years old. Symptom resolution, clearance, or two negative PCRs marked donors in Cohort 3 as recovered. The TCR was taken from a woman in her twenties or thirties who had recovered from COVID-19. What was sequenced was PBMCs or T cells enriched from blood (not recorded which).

The CDR3 here is CASSLVGGFSSYNEQFF. For the CDR3, the DNA is TGTGCCAGCAGCTTAGTAGGAGGGTTCAGCTCCTACAATGAGCAGTTCTTC. The gene calls are TRBV7-8 and TRBJ2-1; maybe TRBD2 (6 bases). CDR1 and CDR2 (germline): SGHVS, FQNEAQ. CDR3 size: 17 residues. With 1 base removed from V and 0 bases from J, the gap between germline ends came to 13 bases.